The clone carrying this TCR beta chain was recorded many times. No antigen is known for it. This record belongs to a study of regulatory T cells in long-lasting Graves disease. Findings and caveats of the study: Among persistent patients, a larger number of public clonotypes were shared (roughly 2,700) than among newly diagnosed patients (about 970).

To make TCR beta libraries, researchers used iRepertoire HTBI primers and Arm-PCR of CDR3 regions. MiXCR, run by TCRdb on the multiplex PCR reads, gives a single entry per CDR3 protein. The sample shows around 450,000 distinct CDR3 sequences, 15% of them seen only once. Germline CDR1 and CDR2: SGHAT and FQNNGV. Trimming removed 4 bases from V and 6 bases from J, with 10 bases in between. The CDR3 is 13 amino acids. Time point indicated: newly diagnosed GD, antithyroid drugs for less than 3 months. PBMC-derived RNA was used for the TCR library. An endocrinology department in Xi'an, China, recruited the patients. The sample was also reused in another study, on T cells in Graves' hyperthyroidism and ophthalmopathy. That work states: Aged 18 to 65, the patients had hyperthyroidism that was newly diagnosed and had lasted under 2 months. Among thyroid clonotypes expanded above 0.001, most also appeared in blood.

This sequence was found in a woman between 25 and 40 years old with Graves disease. This sample comprised peripheral blood mononuclear cells (PBMCs), obtained at new diagnosis, from a patient treated with antithyroid drugs. This chain joins TRBV11-2 and TRBJ1-5; possibly TRBD1 for D (6 bases). The CDR3 region is CASSSVGGQPQHF. DNA for the CDR3: TGTGCCAGCAGCTCGGTAGGGGGTCAGCCCCAGCATTTT.